The clone carrying this T cell receptor (beta chain) was picked up a small number of times. Its target is not known. A far larger clone differs by one base, so this is likely a read error. This sample was included in a study of cytomegalovirus exposure and HLA in healthy donors. Regarding the study as a whole: In a later analysis, common viral pathogens appeared linked to several of the most significant clusters. The study labeled 164 TCR beta chains cytomegalovirus-associated. A later analysis revealed that TCR association rates differed between HLA loci, peaking at DRB1 and bottoming out at HLA-C. Most TCR sequences were rare, but some public TCRs occurred in many donors.

With 60 Vbeta and 13 Jbeta primers, the PCR was carried out. The repertoire was sequenced with immunoSEQ multiplex PCR; TCRdb's copy has only in-frame clones and lacks some. The repertoire holds 55,000 to 80,000 clones, with roughly 71% as singletons. CDR1 and CDR2 (germline): LGHNA, YSLEER. V was trimmed by 6 bases and J by 3 bases, leaving 15 bases between them. This CDR3 comprises 15 residues. This sequence was found in a man aged 65 to 79 in good health and CMV-seronegative. The material sequenced was PBMCs. V gene TRBV4-3 combines with J gene TRBJ1-5, with D tentatively TRBD1 (6 bases). CDR3 in DNA: TGCGCCAGCAGTCAACTTGCAGGGGACAATCAGCCCCAGCATTTT. It encodes CASSQLAGDNQPQHF.